This is a list of T cell receptor beta chains from one sample in a study of shared clonotypes between healthy human individuals. The repertoire was sequenced with immunoSEQ multiplex PCR; TCRdb's copy has only in-frame clones and lacks some. The table lists around 2.1 million clones, 95% of them singletons. The sample taken for sequencing was naive CD4+ T cells sorted from blood. The receptors were sampled from a man between 18 and 29 years old in good health. CDR3s include the opening cysteine and the closing phenylalanine or tryptophan. The D gene is left open where the match is weak. The size of a clone is reported for some rows only, either as once, few or many, or as a class for expanded clones.

.	TRBV5-1	.	TRBJ2-5	TGCGCCAGCAGCTTGGCCAGGCTAGAGGGGGAGACCCAGTACTTC	CASSLARLEGETQYF
.	TRBV5-4	.	TRBJ2-3	TGTGCCAGCAGTTTAGGGCAGAGATTAGTCCGAGGAACAGATACGCAGTATTTT	CASSLGQRLVRGTDTQYF
TRBD1	TRBV10-3	once	TRBJ2-4	TGTGCCATCAGCGCTCACGGGACAGAAGTAAACATTCAGTACTTC	CAISAHGTEVNIQYF
.	TRBV7-9	.	TRBJ2-7	TGTGCCAGCAGCAACCCTTCTCAGGTTAACCACGAGCAGTACTTC	CASSNPSQVNHEQYF
.	TRBV21-1	.	TRBJ2-5	TGTGCCAGCAGCCCTCTGGACAGGGACTCCCAAGAGACCCAGTACTTC	CASSPLDRDSQETQYF
.	TRBV10-3	.	TRBJ1-2	TGTGCCATCAGTGAGTCGGGGGCCGGCTACACCTTC	CAISESGAGYTF
.	TRBV6-1	.	TRBJ2-7	TGTGCCAGCAGTGAGCGGGGTTCCTACGAGCAGTACTTC	CASSERGSYEQYF
TRBD2	TRBV7-2	.	TRBJ2-1	TGTGCCAGCAGCTTAGGTAGCGGGGTCTCCTACAATGAGCAGTTCTTC	CASSLGSGVSYNEQFF
.	TRBV5-6	few	TRBJ2-7	TGTGCCAGCAGCTGGGACCAGGCCGGGGAGCAGTACTTC	CASSWDQAGEQYF
.	TRBV7-2	.	TRBJ2-7	TGTGCCAGCAGCCCGGACATAGGTGAGCAGTACTTC	CASSPDIGEQYF
TRBD1	TRBV6-5	.	TRBJ2-7	TGTGCCAGCAGTTACTCATGGGACAGCACCTACGAGCAGTACTTC	CASSYSWDSTYEQYF
.	TRBV29-1	.	TRBJ2-2	TGCAGCGTTGGTGGTTCACGAACGAACACCGGGGAGCTGTTTTTT	CSVGGSRTNTGELFF
.	TRBV18	.	TRBJ1-3	TGTGCCAGCTCCCCGATAGGGACGGACTCTGGAAACACCATATATTTT	CASSPIGTDSGNTIYF
.	TRBV7-2	once	TRBJ2-5	TGTGCCAGCAGCTTAGCCGGGGGGCTTAATATGAGGGAGACCCAGTACTTC	CASSLAGGLNMRETQYF
TRBD1	TRBV28	.	TRBJ1-6	TGTGCCAGCAGTCATCCCCAGGGGGCCCCCTATAATTCACCCCTCCACTTT	CASSHPQGAPYNSPLHF
TRBD1	TRBV9	.	TRBJ1-1	TGTGCCAGCAGCCCAGGGGGCCCCACTGAAGCTTTCTTT	CASSPGGPTEAFF
.	TRBV29-1	.	TRBJ2-7	TGCAGCGTCGTCCAGTACGAGCAGTACTTC	CSVVQYEQYF
TRBD2	TRBV5-1	.	TRBJ2-3	TGCGCCAGCAGCTTGGCAACTAGCGGGGGGGCAATAGATACGCAGTATTTT	CASSLATSGGAIDTQYF
.	TRBV6-5	.	TRBJ2-1	TGTGCCAGCAGCGGACACCTAAACAATGAGCAGTTCTTC	CASSGHLNNEQFF
TRBD2	TRBV25-1	.	TRBJ2-1	TGTGCCAGCGGCGGCACTAGCGGGAGGTCTACATTCTTC	CASGGTSGRSTFF
.	TRBV7-6	once	TRBJ2-7	TGTGCCAGCAGCTTAGTTCCAGGAGGGTACGAGCAGTACTTC	CASSLVPGGYEQYF
.	TRBV15	.	TRBJ1-2	TGTGCCACCCGAGCTATCGGGACCCATCATGGGAGCTATGGCTACACCTTC	CATRAIGTHHGSYGYTF
TRBD2	TRBV18	.	TRBJ2-7	TGTGCCAGCTCCTCTCGGGGACTAGCGGGAACATCAGACGAGCAGTACTTC	CASSSRGLAGTSDEQYF
TRBD2	TRBV7-9	.	TRBJ2-3	TGTGCCAGCAGCTTGACTAGCGGGGGGGATACGCAGTATTTT	CASSLTSGGDTQYF
.	TRBV7-3	.	TRBJ2-2	TGTGCCAGCAGCTTAACGGCAGGGAAGGCGTTTAGAAGGAACACCGGGGAGCTGTTTTTT	CASSLTAGKAFRRNTGELFF
.	TRBV19	.	TRBJ2-5	TGTGCCAGTAGGGCATGGTCGACGGAGACCCAGTACTTC	CASRAWSTETQYF
TRBD2	TRBV27	.	TRBJ2-7	TGTGCCAGCAGTTCACGGCGCGGGGGTCACGAGCAGTACTTC	CASSSRRGGHEQYF
TRBD2	TRBV6-5	.	TRBJ2-5	TGTGCCAGCAGTTACTCGATAGCGGGAGTAGGAGAGACCCAGTACTTC	CASSYSIAGVGETQYF
.	TRBV20-1	once	TRBJ2-3	TGCAGTGCTGGAGGGGGGGCTACGCAGTATTTT	CSAGGGATQYF
.	TRBV25-1	.	TRBJ1-1	TGTGCCAGCAGTGAATATTCGCAGAACACTGAAGCTTTCTTT	CASSEYSQNTEAFF
.	TRBV7-8	once	TRBJ1-4	TGTGCCAGCAGCTTATCGGACAGCCTGGGGGAAAAACTGTTTTTT	CASSLSDSLGEKLFF
.	TRBV6-1	.	TRBJ1-2	TGTGCCAGCAGTGGGGGGACTACGATTCATGGCTACACCTTC	CASSGGTTIHGYTF
TRBD2	TRBV11-3	.	TRBJ2-1	TGTGCCAGCAGCTCGGGGACTAGTGCCTACAATGAGCAGTTCTTC	CASSSGTSAYNEQFF
.	TRBV28	.	TRBJ2-7	TGTGCCAGCATGGCAACCAATACCTTGGAGCAGTACTTC	CASMATNTLEQYF